The 17 T cell receptor beta chains below come from one sample, sequenced in a study of T cell repertoires in cytomegalovirus infection. Using its own MiXCR run on the reads, TCRdb lists one record per CDR3 protein. The repertoire has approximately 500,000 distinct CDR3 sequences, more than 15% of them found once; the top ten carry more than 20%. Material for sequencing was CD8+ T cells from PBMCs. All receptors derive from a human donor in good health (CMV status not recorded). Some clones in this sample may be carry-over from other donors' samples.

This clonotype was observed many times. The V call is TRBV28, the J call TRBJ2-7; D is perhaps TRBD1 or TRBD2 (5 bases each). This CDR3 region has 14 residues. The V end was cut by 5 bases, the J end by 6 bases, with 17 bases between. Per the germline V gene, CDR1 is MDHEN and CDR2 is SYDVKM. In DNA form, the CDR3 reads TGTGCCAGCAGTCTCACCAGAATTGGGGGCGAGCAGTACTTC. Translation: CASSLTRIGGEQYF.

V is TRBV15 and J is TRBJ1-2, with TRBD1 as a possible D gene (5 bases). The CDR3 contains 14 residues. Trimming took off 8 bases at V and 3 bases at J, with 16 bases between the two ends. Looked up from germline, CDR1 is LNHNV and CDR2 is YYDKDF (reference sequence). Here the CDR3 reads CATSPGGEDYGYTF. The DNA of the CDR3 is TGTGCCACCTCCCCGGGGGGGGAGGACTATGGCTACACCTTC.

A few counts support this clonotype. This chain joins TRBV19 and TRBJ1-4; a weak D match, TRBD1 (5 bases). This CDR3 is 14 amino acids long. The ends were cut back, 6 bases at V and 2 bases at J, with 10 bases in the middle. Germline values: CDR1 LNHDA, CDR2 SQIVND (reference sequence). The CDR3 nucleotides read TGTGCCAGTAGCCACAGGTGGACTAATGAAAAACTGTTTTTT. Encoded protein: CASSHRWTNEKLFF.

In its sample, this clonotype was seen many times. This sequence joins TRBV6-6 and TRBJ2-1; 7 bases align to TRBD2. V trimming: 0 bases; J trimming: 6 bases; junction bases outside the gene matches: 2. The germline V gene encodes CDR1 MNHNY and CDR2 SVGAGI (reference sequence). CDR3 length equals 14 residues. The chain's CDR3 is CASSYSQRGNEQFF. As DNA, the CDR3 is TGTGCCAGCAGTTACTCGCAGCGGGGCAATGAGCAGTTCTTC.

This clonotype was seen ten or more times. The rearrangement links TRBV2 to TRBJ2-6, with 7 bases lining up with TRBD2. Trimming at V came to 5 bases and at J to 2 bases, leaving 12 bases not matched to a gene. In germline, CDR1 is SNHLY, CDR2 FYNNEI. There are 18 residues in the CDR3. This CDR3 is CASSHPGRAQPGANVLTF. The CDR3 DNA follows: TGTGCCAGCAGTCACCCAGGGAGGGCCCAACCTGGGGCCAACGTCCTGACTTTC. Combining the CDR3 with reference TRBV2 and TRBJ2-6 gives the whole variable domain EPEVTQTPSHQVTQMGQEVILRCVPISNHLYFYWYRQILGQKVEFLVSFYNNEISEKSEIFDDQFSVERPDGSNFTLKIRSTKLEDSAMYFCASSHPGRAQPGANVLTFGAGSRLTVL.

The chain couples TRBV15 to TRBJ2-5, with D unresolved. V was pared by 3 bases and J by 3 bases, with 2 bases between. This CDR3 has 11 residues. Germline values: CDR1 LNHNV, CDR2 YYDKDF (reference sequence). The CDR3 DNA is TGTGCCACCAGCAGTGAAGAGACCCAGTACTTC. This sequence encodes CATSSEETQYF.

This clonotype was observed at least ten times. This chain uses TRBV7-3 with TRBJ2-1, with 7 nucleotides matching TRBD1. This CDR3 comprises 17 residues. Germline CDR1 SGHTA, CDR2 FQGTGA. V shed 4 bases, J shed 5 bases, and the junction held 14 bases outside the gene matches. CDR3 DNA sequence: TGTGCCAGCAGCTCCCCCCGAGGGCAGGGGGATCACAATGAGCAGTTCTTC. Its protein product is CASSSPRGQGDHNEQFF.

The chain combines TRBV24-1 with TRBJ2-1, with TRBD2 matching 8 bases. V shed 6 bases and J 2 bases; nucleotides not matched to a gene: 14. This CDR3 spans 18 amino acids. The germline CDR1 and CDR2 sequences are KGHDR and SFDVKD. CDR3 nucleotides: TGTGCCACCAGTTCCGGCCCTTCCGGGACTAGGGCCTACAATGAGCAGTTCTTC. Protein product: CATSSGPSGTRAYNEQFF.

This chain connects TRBV4-1 to TRBJ1-1; possibly TRBD1 for D (5 bases). V shed 0 bases and J shed 5 bases, with 10 bases lying between them. The CDR3 consists of 14 residues. Germline V gene lookup returns CDR1 MGHRA and CDR2 YSYEKL. The chain's CDR3 is CASSQDQGETEAFF. The CDR3 DNA reads as TGCGCCAGCAGCCAAGATCAGGGTGAAACTGAAGCTTTCTTT.

This chain connects TRBV4-1 to TRBJ1-1; no clear D gene. V lost 0 bases to trimming and J lost 4 bases, with 3 bases between them. Germline V lookup: CDR1 MGHRA, CDR2 YSYEKL. CDR3 length equals 12 residues. The CDR3 DNA reads TGCGCCAGCAGCCAAGATTTCACTGAAGCTTTCTTT. Translation: CASSQDFTEAFF.

Notes on this clonotype: It is likely a read error, because the conserved phenylalanine at the end of the CDR3 is missing. This chain connects TRBV11-2 to TRBJ2-7; 13 bases are a match to TRBD2. Trimming at V came to 3 bases and at J to 4 bases, leaving 3 bases not matched to a gene. Per the germline V gene, CDR1 is SGHAT and CDR2 is FQNNGV. The CDR3 sequence is 15 residues long. CDR3 DNA: TGTGCCAGCAGCTTCATACTAGCGGGAGGGTACGAGCAGTACTTA. This gives the protein CASSFILAGGYEQYL.

About this clonotype itself: Likely a read error: the CDR3 ends without its conserved phenylalanine or tryptophan. This chain links TRBV7-2 with TRBJ2-7; TRBD2 matches 11 bases. CDR1 is SGHTA, CDR2 FQGNSA, per germline. The V and J ends lost 3 bases and 2 bases, in that order; junction bases with no gene match: 15. The CDR3 totals 19 residues. CDR3 DNA: TGTGCCAGCAGCTTTCCCGTGACTAGCGGGGCACTGAGCGCCTACGAGCAGTACTTA. Its translation is CASSFPVTSGALSAYEQYL.

This clonotype was recorded a few times. The chain is built from TRBV6-2 or TRBV6-3 and TRBJ2-2; D is possibly TRBD1 or TRBD2 (5 bases each). The CDR3 sequence is 13 residues long. V was cut by 8 bases and J by 1 base, with 8 bases left in between. Per the germline V gene, CDR1 is MNHEY and CDR2 is SVGEGT. The CDR3 here is CASEGQNTGELFF. As DNA, the CDR3 is TGTGCCAGCGAGGGGCAGAACACCGGGGAGCTGTTTTTT.

This clonotype was seen many times. The chain couples TRBV7-9 to TRBJ2-1; 10 bases fit TRBD1. The V gene end was trimmed by 4 bases and the J gene end by 4 bases; junction bases not matched to a gene: 7. CDR3 length: 16 amino acids. Germline V lookup: CDR1 SEHNR, CDR2 FQNEAQ (reference sequence). The DNA for the CDR3 is TGTGCCAGCAGCTGGGACAGGGGAACTTCATACAATGAGCAGTTCTTC. Protein sequence: CASSWDRGTSYNEQFF.

The chain links TRBV24-1 to TRBJ2-1; D is unresolved. The V end was cut by 3 bases, the J end by 5 bases, with 13 bases between. Looked up from germline, CDR1 is KGHDR and CDR2 is SFDVKD. The CDR3 loop spans 15 amino acids. The CDR3 nucleotides are TGTGCCACCAGTGATCTCTCAACAGAAGACAATGAGCAGTTCTTC. Encoded protein: CATSDLSTEDNEQFF.

This clonotype appeared a few times. This chain links TRBV5-6 with TRBJ1-4, with 8 bases that match TRBD1. The germline V gene has CDR1 SGHDT and CDR2 YYEEEE. The CDR3 covers 15 residues. The V and J ends lost 4 bases and 8 bases, in that order; junction bases with no gene match: 10. DNA of the CDR3: TGTGCCAGCAGCCCCGGACAGGGCGGATCGGAAAAACTGTTTTTT. Protein product: CASSPGQGGSEKLFF.

This clonotype appeared many times. The chain recombines TRBV28 with TRBJ2-1, with a weak D call TRBD1 (6 bases). The V end lost 3 bases, the J end lost 12 bases, and 21 bases lay between the germline ends. This CDR3 has 15 residues. Germline CDR1 reads MDHEN; CDR2 reads SYDVKM. CDR3 nucleotides: TGTGCCAGCAGTTTGGAAACAGGGAACACTCCAGGGCAGTTCTTC. It codes for CASSLETGNTPGQFF. Filled out from reference TRBV28 and TRBJ2-1, the complete variable domain reads DVKVTQSSRYLVKRTGEKVFLECVQDMDHENMFWYRQDPGLGLRLIYFSYDVKMKEKGDIPEGYSVSREKKERFSLILESASTNQTSMYLCASSLETGNTPGQFFGPGTRLTVL.